These T cell receptor beta chains were read from a single sample in a study of graft-versus-host responses after intestinal transplantation. Their cognate antigens are unknown. Profiling relied on immunoSEQ multiplex PCR, and the TCRdb table lists in-frame clones only, not all of them. The sample includes 90,000 to 150,000 clones, over 85% seen only once; the top ten take around 0.12%. Specimen: unstimulated CD4+ T cells sorted from spleen or lymph node cells, collected before intestinal transplant. Every receptor here comes from a human donor who received an intestinal transplant. Both conserved end residues are part of each CDR3.

TRBV6-5 CASSAYGQGTYEQYF
TRBV6-5 CASSYRGTRGNEQFF
TRBV30 CAWSRDRRSYGYTF
TRBV28 CASSLLAGRYEQYF
TRBV19 CASSETSGSYEQFF
TRBV19 CASKAAGAGKQYF
TRBV18 CASSPPDIWSDRRLTNTGELFF
TRBV6-5 CASSPLLAGAYEQYF
TRBV2 CASGAVVGGYTF
TRBV5-1 CASSHPRGLGANVLTF
TRBV29-1 CSVEDRRQGDGYTF
TRBV5-4 CASSLRQGASGANVLTF
TRBV15 CATSRDQGSNEQFF
TRBV27 CASSLSMWTGSSYEQYF
TRBV5-1 CASSQGQAQETQYF
TRBV6-1 CASSGPPETQYF
TRBV6-5 CASSSQGTSGSYEQYF
TRBV11-3 CASSLPPGGIRVQPQHF
TRBV18 CASSPREGEQYF
TRBV7-8 CASTSEGKHGGYEQYF
TRBV19 CASSTGRYTEKNIQYF
TRBV11-2 CASSLRGNYGYTF
TRBV9 CASSILDGENTEAFF
TRBV27 CASSLGWRGGSPGLAGAKNIQYF
TRBV2 CASKKEAQTVYNEQFF
TRBV6-5 CASTQDTSYNEQFF
TRBV18 CASSWTEEWNAEAFF
TRBV6-1 CASTQGRTGDYGYTF
TRBV6-5 CASRRDRGMNTEAFF